The clone carrying this T cell receptor (beta chain) was found many times. Its antigen is unidentified. Different DNA sequences within this sample yield the same CDR3. CDR1 is SGHAT and CDR2 is FQNNGV in the germline V gene. The CDR3 spans 13 residues. V was cut by 0 bases and J by 2 bases, with 5 bases left in between. The source of the sample is a study of neoadjuvant anti-PD-1 for oral cavity cancer. General study findings and limits: Only three patients per response group were TCR-analyzed; validation needed. PBMC Gini-index clonality exceeded responders' in non-responders post-nivolumab.

Blood libraries mostly used approximately 0.5 ug genomic DNA, six replicates each. Libraries were prepared by immunoSEQ multiplex PCR; TCRdb keeps only in-frame clonotypes and omits some of them. This table holds tens of thousands of clones, more than 75% found once. Time point of the sample: after neoadjuvant nivolumab, at surgical resection. The TCR comes from a person aged 35-79 years with oral cavity squamous cell carcinoma. The gene calls are TRBV11-2 and TRBJ2-7; D is unclear. The source was PBMCs, collected after nivolumab (anti-PD-1) treatment. CDR3 in amino acids: CASSLDPPYEQYF. Here the CDR3 DNA reads TGTGCCAGCAGCTTAGATCCCCCCTACGAGCAGTACTTC.